Below, 12 T cell receptor beta chains from the same sample are listed, as sequenced in a study of graft-versus-host responses after intestinal transplantation. These receptors' targets are unknown. Here immunoSEQ multiplex PCR was the method, and the copy in TCRdb shows in-frame clones only, minus some. The sample records over 45,000 clones, about 89% being singletons. The sequencing used unstimulated CD4+ T cells sorted from spleen or lymph node cells, collected before transplant. These receptors were taken from a human donor who was the organ donor for an intestinal transplant.

This clone was seen more than once but under ten times. J is TRBJ1-1 and V is TRBV5-1, with a possible D match to TRBD1 (5 bases). Germline V CDR1 and CDR2: SGHRS, YFSETQ. This CDR3 comprises 15 residues. V gave up 0 bases and J gave up 1 base, with 10 bases separating them. The CDR3 spells CASSLVGGENTEAFF. The CDR3 coding sequence is TGCGCCAGCAGCTTGGTTGGGGGGGAGAACACTGAAGCTTTCTTT.

The V and J genes are TRBV5-4 and TRBJ1-2; maybe TRBD1 (5 bases). The germline gives CDR1 SGHNT, CDR2 YYREEE (reference sequence). V was cut by 0 bases and J by 2 bases, with 17 bases left in between. The CDR3 extends over 17 amino acids. The CDR3 bases are TGTGCCAGCAGCTTGGTGGAGGGGATCATATCCAACTATGGCTACACCTTC. This gives the protein CASSLVEGIISNYGYTF.

The genes are TRBV5-1 and TRBJ2-3; 9 bases match TRBD1. V was pared by 3 bases and J by 4 bases, with 6 bases of the junction left unmatched. This CDR3 is built from 15 residues. Germline V gene data show CDR1 as SGHRS and CDR2 as YFSETQ. The CDR3 bases are TGCGCCAGCAGCTCCCGGGACAGGGAACCAGATACGCAGTATTTT. This gives the protein CASSSRDREPDTQYF.

The chain recombines TRBV5-8 with TRBJ2-7, with D perhaps TRBD2 (6 bases). V gave up 2 bases and J gave up 2 bases, with 14 bases separating them. Germline lookup yields CDR1 SGHTS and CDR2 YDEGEE. The CDR3 loop spans 15 amino acids. DNA for the CDR3: TGTGCCAGCAGCTTTACGGGAGTCGAGCCCTACGAGCAGTACTTC. Encoded protein: CASSFTGVEPYEQYF.

The rearrangement links TRBV25-1 to TRBJ1-3, with 10 bases aligning to TRBD1. CDR3 length: 15 amino acids. V shed 3 bases, J shed 4 bases, and the junction held 3 bases outside the gene matches. Germline V gene lookup returns CDR1 MGHDK and CDR2 SYGVNS. The CDR3: CASSETGGWGNTIYF. DNA of the CDR3: TGTGCCAGCAGTGAGACAGGGGGCTGGGGAAACACCATATATTTT.

The chain couples TRBV5-4 to TRBJ2-7; 8 positions match TRBD2. The J segment lost 4 bases and the V segment lost 0 bases, leaving 9 bases of the junction unmatched. The CDR3 is 16 residues long. CDR1 SGHNT and CDR2 YYREEE come from the germline V gene (reference sequence). Here the CDR3 DNA reads TGTGCCAGCAGCTTGGCCGGGGGACTAGGCTCGTACGAGCAGTACTTC. It is translated as CASSLAGGLGSYEQYF.

The chain's CDR3 is CASSQDQGTASYEQYF. CDR3 sequence (DNA): TGTGCCAGCAGCCAAGATCAAGGGACAGCCTCCTACGAGCAGTACTTC. The rearrangement links TRBV4-2 to TRBJ2-7; TRBD1 agrees at 7 bases. The CDR3 is made up of 16 amino acids. The V gene's germline CDR1 is LGHNA and CDR2 YNFKEQ. V was clipped by 0 bases and J by 0 bases; unmatched bases: 5.

V is TRBV28 and J is TRBJ2-7; 14 bases fit TRBD2. The CDR3 length is 17 residues. V shed 5 bases and J 7 bases; nucleotides not matched to a gene: 13. Looked up from germline, CDR1 is MDHEN and CDR2 is SYDVKM. CDR3 DNA sequence: TGTGCCAGCAGTGGGCCTGGGACTAGCGGGAGAGAGCGGGAGCAGTACTTC. Its protein product is CASSGPGTSGREREQYF.

The V gene is TRBV7-2, the J gene TRBJ1-2; tentative D call: TRBD1 (5 bases). V dropped 7 bases and J dropped 5 bases, with 17 bases sitting between them. Germline loops: CDR1 SGHTA, CDR2 FQGNSA. The CDR3 extends over 14 amino acids. In nucleotides, the CDR3 is TGTGCCAGCACCCCATCCGGGGGAGGGTATGGCTACACCTTC. This codes for CASTPSGGGYGYTF.

The V call is TRBV28, the J call TRBJ2-1; 7 positions agree with TRBD1. J gave up 9 bases and V 7 bases, and 6 bases lay outside the gene matches. Looked up from germline, CDR1 is MDHEN and CDR2 is SYDVKM. There are 12 residues in the CDR3. CDR3 DNA: TGTGCCAGCAATGTACCAGGGGGTGAGCAGTTCTTC. Translation: CASNVPGGEQFF.

This clone has more than one count but fewer than ten. The gene calls are TRBV15 and TRBJ2-5, with 8 positions matching TRBD2. The V gene's germline CDR1 is LNHNV and CDR2 YYDKDF (reference sequence). This CDR3 contains 15 residues. Trimming cost V 4 bases and J 5 bases; bases outside gene matches: 9. CDR3: CATSTRREVRETQYF. DNA of the CDR3: TGTGCCACCAGCACGAGGCGGGAGGTTAGGGAGACCCAGTACTTC.

The chain is built from TRBV7-9 and TRBJ2-7; 8 nucleotides match TRBD2. Germline V gene sequence: CDR1 SEHNR, CDR2 FQNEAQ (reference sequence). CDR3 length equals 16 residues. Trimming took 3 bases from V and 1 from J; bases not matched to a gene: 8. The CDR3 DNA is TGTGCCAGCAGCTTCGGAACTAGCGGACGATCCTACGAGCAGTACTTC. Encoded protein: CASSFGTSGRSYEQYF. The full variable domain, in which reference TRBV7-9 and TRBJ2-7 provide the parts outside the CDR3, is DTGVSQNPRHKITKRGQNVTFRCDPISEHNRLYWYRQTLGQGPEFLTYFQNEAQLEKSRLLSDRFSAERPKGSFSTLEIQRTEQGDSAMYLCASSFGTSGRSYEQYFGPGTRLTVT.